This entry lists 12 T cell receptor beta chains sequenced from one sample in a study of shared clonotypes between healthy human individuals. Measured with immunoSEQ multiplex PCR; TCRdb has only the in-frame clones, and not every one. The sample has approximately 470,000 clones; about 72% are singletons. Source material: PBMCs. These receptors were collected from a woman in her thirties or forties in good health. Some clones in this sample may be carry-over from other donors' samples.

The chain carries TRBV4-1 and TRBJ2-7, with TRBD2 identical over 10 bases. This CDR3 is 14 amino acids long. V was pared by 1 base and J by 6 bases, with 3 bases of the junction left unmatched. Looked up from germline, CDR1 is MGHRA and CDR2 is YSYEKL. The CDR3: CASSQALAGGEQYF. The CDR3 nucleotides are TGCGCCAGCAGCCAAGCCTTAGCGGGAGGCGAGCAGTACTTC.

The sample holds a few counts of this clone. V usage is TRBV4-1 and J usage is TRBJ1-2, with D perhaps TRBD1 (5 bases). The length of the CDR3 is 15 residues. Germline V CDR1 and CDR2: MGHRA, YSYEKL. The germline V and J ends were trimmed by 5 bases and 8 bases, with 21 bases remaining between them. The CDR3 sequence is CASSARDRPVGGYTF. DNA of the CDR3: TGCGCCAGCAGCGCGAGGGACCGACCCGTGGGCGGCTACACCTTC.

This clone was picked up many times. The DNA for the CDR3 is TGTGCCAGCAGTGAAGTTGGAGGGATCACCGGGGAGCTGTTTTTT. Protein: CASSEVGGITGELFF. The chain combines TRBV6-1 with TRBJ2-2; weak D call: TRBD2 (6 bases). Germline V gene sequence: CDR1 MNHNS, CDR2 SASEGT. The V end was cut by 1 base, the J end by 4 bases, with 10 bases between. This CDR3 has 15 residues.

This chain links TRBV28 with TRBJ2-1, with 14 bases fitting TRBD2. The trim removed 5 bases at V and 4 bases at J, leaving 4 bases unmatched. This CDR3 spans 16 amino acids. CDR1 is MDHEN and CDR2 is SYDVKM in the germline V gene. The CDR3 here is CASSGTSGSWYNEQFF. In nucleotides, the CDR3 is TGTGCCAGCAGTGGGACTAGCGGGAGTTGGTACAATGAGCAGTTCTTC.

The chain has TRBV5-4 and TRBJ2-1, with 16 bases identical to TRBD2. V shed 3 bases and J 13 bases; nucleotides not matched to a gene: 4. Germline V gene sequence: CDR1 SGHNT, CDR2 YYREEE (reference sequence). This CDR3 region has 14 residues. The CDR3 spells CASSSGLAGGPQFF. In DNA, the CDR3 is TGTGCCAGCAGCTCGGGACTAGCGGGAGGGCCTCAGTTCTTC.

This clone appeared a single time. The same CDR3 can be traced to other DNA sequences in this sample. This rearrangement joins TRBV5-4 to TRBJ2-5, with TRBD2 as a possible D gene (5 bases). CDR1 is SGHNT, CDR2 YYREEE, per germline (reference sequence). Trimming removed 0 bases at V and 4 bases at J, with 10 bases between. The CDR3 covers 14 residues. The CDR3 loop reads CASSLGLAGETQYF. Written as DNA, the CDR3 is TGTGCCAGCAGCTTGGGTCTCGCGGGAGAGACCCAGTACTTC.

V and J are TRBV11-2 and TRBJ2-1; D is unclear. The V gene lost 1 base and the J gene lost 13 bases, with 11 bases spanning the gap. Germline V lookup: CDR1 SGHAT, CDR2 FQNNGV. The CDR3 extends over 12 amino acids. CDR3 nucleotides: TGTGCCAGCAGCTTAGCGGCGTCCCCTCAGTTCTTC. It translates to CASSLAASPQFF.

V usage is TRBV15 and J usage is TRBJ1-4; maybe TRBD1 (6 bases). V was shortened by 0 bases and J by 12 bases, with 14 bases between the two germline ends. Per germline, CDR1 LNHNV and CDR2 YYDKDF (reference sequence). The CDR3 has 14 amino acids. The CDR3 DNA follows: TGTGCCACCAGCAGAGAGCAGGGGAGAGAAGAACTGTTTTTT. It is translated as CATSREQGREELFF.

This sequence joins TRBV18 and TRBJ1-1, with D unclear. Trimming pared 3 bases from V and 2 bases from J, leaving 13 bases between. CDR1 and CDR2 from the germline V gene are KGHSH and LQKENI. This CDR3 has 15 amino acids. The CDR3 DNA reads TGTGCCAGCTCACCCCTCGCCGGGGTCAACACTGAAGCTTTCTTT. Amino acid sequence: CASSPLAGVNTEAFF.

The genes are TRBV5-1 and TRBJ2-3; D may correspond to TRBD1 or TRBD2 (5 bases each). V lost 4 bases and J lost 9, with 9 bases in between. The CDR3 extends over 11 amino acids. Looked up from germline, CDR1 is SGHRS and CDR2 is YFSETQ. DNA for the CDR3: TGCGCCAGCAGCGCCAGGGAGACGCAGTATTTT. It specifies CASSARETQYF. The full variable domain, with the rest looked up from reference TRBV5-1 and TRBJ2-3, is KAGVTQTPRYLIKTRGQQVTLSCSPISGHRSVSWYQQTPGQGLQFLFEYFSETQRNKGNFPGRFSGRQFSNSRSEMNVSTLELGDSALYLCASSARETQYFGPGTRLTVL.

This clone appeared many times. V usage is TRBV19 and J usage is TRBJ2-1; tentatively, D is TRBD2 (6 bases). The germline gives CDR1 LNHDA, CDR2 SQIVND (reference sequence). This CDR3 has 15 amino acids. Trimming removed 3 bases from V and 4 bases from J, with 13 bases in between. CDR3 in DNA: TGTGCCAGTAGTATTTCACGGGGGTGGTACAATGAGCAGTTCTTC. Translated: CASSISRGWYNEQFF.

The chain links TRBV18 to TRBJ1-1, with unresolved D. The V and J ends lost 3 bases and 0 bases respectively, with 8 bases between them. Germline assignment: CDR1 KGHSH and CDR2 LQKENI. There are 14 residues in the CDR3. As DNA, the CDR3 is TGTGCCAGCTCACCCTTCGGGGTGAACACTGAAGCTTTCTTT. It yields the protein CASSPFGVNTEAFF.